This TCR beta chain was captured in a study of CD8 T cells in Susac syndrome. Trimming took 5 bases from V and 0 from J, leaving 14 bases between them. Per germline, CDR1 GTSNPN and CDR2 SVGIG (reference sequence). There are 15 residues in the CDR3. Sequencing of TCR beta, carried out with a high-throughput approach, was applied to CD8+ and CD4+ T cells from the blood. With random hexamers, roughly 0.45 to 1 ug RNA was reverse transcribed. Amplification of TCR beta CDR3 was carried out by immunoSEQ multiplex PCR, which covered 54 Vbeta and 13 Jbeta segments. In TCRdb, the immunoSEQ multiplex PCR reads were re-called with MiXCR into one record per CDR3 protein. The repertoire includes 150,000 or so distinct CDR3 sequences, roughly 94% of them detected once, and 0.14% sits in the top ten.

The receptor was derived from a human donor with Susac syndrome. The rearrangement joins TRBV30 to TRBJ2-1, with D uncertain. The sequencing sample was made of CD4+ T cells from PBMCs. CDR3 amino acids: CAWRATLRSYNEQFF. The CDR3 DNA reads TGTGCCTGGCGAGCCACCTTGCGCTCCTACAATGAGCAGTTCTTC.